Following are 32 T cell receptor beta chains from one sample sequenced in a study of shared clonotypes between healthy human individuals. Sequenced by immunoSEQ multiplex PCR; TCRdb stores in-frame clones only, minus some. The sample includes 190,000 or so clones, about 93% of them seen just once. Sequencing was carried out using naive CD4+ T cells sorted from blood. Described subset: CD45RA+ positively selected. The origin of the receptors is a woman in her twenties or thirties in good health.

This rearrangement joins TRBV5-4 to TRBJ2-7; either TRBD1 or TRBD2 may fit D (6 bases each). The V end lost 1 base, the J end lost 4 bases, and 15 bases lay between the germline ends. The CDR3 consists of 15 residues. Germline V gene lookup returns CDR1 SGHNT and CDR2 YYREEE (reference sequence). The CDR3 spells CASSLSSAGHYEQYF. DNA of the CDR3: TGTGCCAGCAGCTTGTCGTCCGCGGGACATTACGAGCAGTACTTC. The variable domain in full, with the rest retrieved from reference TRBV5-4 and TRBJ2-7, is ETGVTQSPTHLIKTRGQQVTLRCSSQSGHNTVSWYQQALGQGPQFIFQYYREEENGRGNFPPRFSGLQFPNYSSELNVNALELDDSALYLCASSLSSAGHYEQYFGPGTRLTVT.

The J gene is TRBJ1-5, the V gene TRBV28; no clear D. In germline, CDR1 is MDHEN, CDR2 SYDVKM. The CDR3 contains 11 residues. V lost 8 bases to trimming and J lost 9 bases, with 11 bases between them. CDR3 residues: CASYRTGPQHF. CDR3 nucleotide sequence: TGTGCCAGCTATCGGACCGGGCCCCAGCATTTT.

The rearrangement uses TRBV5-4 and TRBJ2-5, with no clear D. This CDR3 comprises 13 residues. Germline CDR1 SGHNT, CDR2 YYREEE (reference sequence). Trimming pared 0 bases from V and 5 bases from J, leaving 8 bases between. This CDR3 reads CASSLGPRETQYF. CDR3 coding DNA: TGTGCCAGCAGCTTGGGGCCGCGGGAGACCCAGTACTTC.

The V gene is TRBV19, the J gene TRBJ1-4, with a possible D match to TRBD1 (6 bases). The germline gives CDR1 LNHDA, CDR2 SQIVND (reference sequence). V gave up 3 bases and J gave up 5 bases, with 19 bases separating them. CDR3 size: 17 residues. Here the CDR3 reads CASSMILQGPSNEKLFF. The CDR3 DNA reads TGTGCCAGTAGTATGATTTTGCAGGGGCCTAGCAATGAAAAACTGTTTTTT.

DNA of the CDR3: TGTGCCAGCAGCCCGCAGGGAGGAGAAACCTACGAGCAGTACTTC. This codes for CASSPQGGETYEQYF. V is TRBV7-3 and J is TRBJ2-5; TRBD2 is a possible D gene (6 bases). TRBJ2-7 explains the end of the DNA better; the J call may be wrong. In germline, CDR1 is SGHTA, CDR2 FQGTGA. The CDR3 is 15 residues long.

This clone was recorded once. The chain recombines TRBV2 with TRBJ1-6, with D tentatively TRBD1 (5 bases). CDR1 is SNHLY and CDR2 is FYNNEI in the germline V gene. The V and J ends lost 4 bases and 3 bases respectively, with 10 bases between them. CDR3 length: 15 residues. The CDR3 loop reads CASSADISYNSPLHF. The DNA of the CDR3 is TGTGCCAGCAGTGCGGACATCAGCTATAATTCACCCCTCCACTTT.

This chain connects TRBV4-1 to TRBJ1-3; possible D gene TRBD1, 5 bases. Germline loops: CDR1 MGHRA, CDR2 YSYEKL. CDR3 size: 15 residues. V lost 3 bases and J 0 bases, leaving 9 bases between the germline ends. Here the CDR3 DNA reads TGCGCCAGCAGCCAGGGGCATATCTCTGGAAACACCATATATTTT. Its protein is CASSQGHISGNTIYF.

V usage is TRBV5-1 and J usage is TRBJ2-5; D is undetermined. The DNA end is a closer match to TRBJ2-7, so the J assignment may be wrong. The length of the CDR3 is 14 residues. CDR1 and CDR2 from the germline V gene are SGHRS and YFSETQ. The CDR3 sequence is CASSPPDNSYEQYF. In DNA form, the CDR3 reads TGCGCCAGCAGCCCTCCCGATAATTCCTACGAGCAGTACTTC.

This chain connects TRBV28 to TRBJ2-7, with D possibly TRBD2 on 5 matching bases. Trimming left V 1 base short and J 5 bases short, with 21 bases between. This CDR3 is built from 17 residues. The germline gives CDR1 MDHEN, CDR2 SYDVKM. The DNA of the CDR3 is TGTGCCAGCAGTTTATTCGCCTGGAGCGGAGGAGCCCACGAGCAGTACTTC. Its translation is CASSLFAWSGGAHEQYF.

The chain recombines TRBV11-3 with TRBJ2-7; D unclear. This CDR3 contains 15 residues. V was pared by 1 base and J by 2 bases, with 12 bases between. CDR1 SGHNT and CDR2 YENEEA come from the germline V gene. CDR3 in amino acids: CASSLGGDKTYEQYF. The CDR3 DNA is TGTGCCAGCAGCTTAGGAGGTGATAAGACCTACGAGCAGTACTTC.

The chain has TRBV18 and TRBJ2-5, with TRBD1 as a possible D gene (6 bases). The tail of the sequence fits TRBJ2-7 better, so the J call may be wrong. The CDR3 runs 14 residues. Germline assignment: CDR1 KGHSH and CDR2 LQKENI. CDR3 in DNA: TGTGCCAGCTCACCAACAGGGTACTCCTACGAGCAGTACTTC. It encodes CASSPTGYSYEQYF.

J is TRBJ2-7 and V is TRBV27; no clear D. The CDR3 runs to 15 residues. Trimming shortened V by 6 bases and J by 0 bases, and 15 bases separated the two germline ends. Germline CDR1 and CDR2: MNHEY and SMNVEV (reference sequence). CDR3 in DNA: TGTGCCAGCAGCCGCGCGGTTTTCGGCTCCTACGAGCAGTACTTC. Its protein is CASSRAVFGSYEQYF.

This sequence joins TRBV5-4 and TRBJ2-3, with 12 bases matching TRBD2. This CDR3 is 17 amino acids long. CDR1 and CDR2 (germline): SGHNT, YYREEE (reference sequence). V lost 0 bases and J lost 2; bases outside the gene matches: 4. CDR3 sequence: CASSLGGLAGHTDTQYF. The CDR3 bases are TGTGCCAGCAGCTTGGGAGGACTAGCGGGACACACAGATACGCAGTATTTT.

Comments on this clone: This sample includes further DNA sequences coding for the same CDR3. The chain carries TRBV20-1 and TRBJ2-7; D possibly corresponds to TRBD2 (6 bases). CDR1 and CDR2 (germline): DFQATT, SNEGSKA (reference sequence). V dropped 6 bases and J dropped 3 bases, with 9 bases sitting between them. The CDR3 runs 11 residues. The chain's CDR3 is CSASGGYEQYF. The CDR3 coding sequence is TGCAGTGCCTCCGGGGGCTACGAGCAGTACTTC.

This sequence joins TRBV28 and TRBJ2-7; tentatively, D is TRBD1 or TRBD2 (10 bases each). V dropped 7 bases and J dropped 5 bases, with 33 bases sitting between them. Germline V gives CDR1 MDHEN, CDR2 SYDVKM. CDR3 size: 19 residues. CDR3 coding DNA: TGTGCCAGCAAAAACCGGGACAGGGGCCTAGCGGGAGATGTCGACGAGCAGTACTTC. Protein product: CASKNRDRGLAGDVDEQYF.

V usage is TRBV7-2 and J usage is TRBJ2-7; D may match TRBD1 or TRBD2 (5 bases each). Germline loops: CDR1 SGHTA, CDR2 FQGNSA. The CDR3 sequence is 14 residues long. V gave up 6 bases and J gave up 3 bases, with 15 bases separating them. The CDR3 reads CASSPVRDGYEQYF. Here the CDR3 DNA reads TGTGCCAGCAGTCCCGTACGGGACGGCTACGAGCAGTACTTC.

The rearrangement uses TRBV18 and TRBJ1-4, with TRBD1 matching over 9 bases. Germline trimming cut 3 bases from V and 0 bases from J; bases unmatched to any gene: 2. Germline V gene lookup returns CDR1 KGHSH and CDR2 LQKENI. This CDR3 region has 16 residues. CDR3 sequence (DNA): TGTGCCAGCTCACCCGGGACAGGGACAACTAATGAAAAACTGTTTTTT. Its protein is CASSPGTGTTNEKLFF.

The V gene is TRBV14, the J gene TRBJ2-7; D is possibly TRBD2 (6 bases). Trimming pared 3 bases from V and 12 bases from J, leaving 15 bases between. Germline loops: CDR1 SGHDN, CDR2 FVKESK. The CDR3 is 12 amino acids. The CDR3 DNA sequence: TGTGCCAGCAGCCATTCCGGGACTCCCCTGTACTTC. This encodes CASSHSGTPLYF.

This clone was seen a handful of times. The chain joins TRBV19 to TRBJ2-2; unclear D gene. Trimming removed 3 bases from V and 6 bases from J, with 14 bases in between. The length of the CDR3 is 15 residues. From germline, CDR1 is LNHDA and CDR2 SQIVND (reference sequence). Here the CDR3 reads CASSIPFRQSGELFF. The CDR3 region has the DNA TGTGCCAGTAGTATTCCATTTAGACAATCCGGGGAGCTGTTTTTT.

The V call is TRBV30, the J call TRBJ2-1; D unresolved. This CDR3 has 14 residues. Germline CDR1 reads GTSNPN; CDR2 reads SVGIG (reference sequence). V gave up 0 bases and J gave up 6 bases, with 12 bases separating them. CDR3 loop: CAWSVPPRSNEQFF. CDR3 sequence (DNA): TGTGCCTGGAGTGTACCCCCTAGGTCCAATGAGCAGTTCTTC.

The CDR3 DNA reads as TGTGCCAGCAGGAGGGACAGGGGCTATGGCTACACCTTC. This encodes CASRRDRGYGYTF. The chain has TRBV27 and TRBJ1-2; 10 bases match TRBD1. Trimming removed 6 bases from V and 4 bases from J; junction bases left unmatched: 2. This CDR3 is built from 13 residues. Germline values: CDR1 MNHEY, CDR2 SMNVEV (reference sequence).

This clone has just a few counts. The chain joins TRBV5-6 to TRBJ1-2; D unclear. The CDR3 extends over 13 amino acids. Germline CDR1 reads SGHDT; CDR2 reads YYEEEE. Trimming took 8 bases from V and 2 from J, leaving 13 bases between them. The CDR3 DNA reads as TGTGCCAGTCAAACCCGCCGGAACTATGGCTACACCTTC. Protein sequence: CASQTRRNYGYTF.

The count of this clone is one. CDR3 nucleotides: TGTGCCAGCACCATCCCCGAGGGAGGGTTCCGCGAGCAGTACTTC. It yields the protein CASTIPEGGFREQYF. This rearrangement joins TRBV28 to TRBJ2-5; TRBD2 matches 7 bases. The end of the DNA aligns better with TRBJ2-7, so the J call may be wrong. This CDR3 contains 15 residues. The germline V gene encodes CDR1 MDHEN and CDR2 SYDVKM.

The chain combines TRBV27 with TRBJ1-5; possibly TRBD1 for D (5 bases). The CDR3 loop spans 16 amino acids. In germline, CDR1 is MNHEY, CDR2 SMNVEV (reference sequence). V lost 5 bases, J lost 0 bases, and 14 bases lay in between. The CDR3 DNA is TGTGCCAGCAGTCTCGGGGGGAGGAATAGCAATCAGCCCCAGCATTTT. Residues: CASSLGGRNSNQPQHF.

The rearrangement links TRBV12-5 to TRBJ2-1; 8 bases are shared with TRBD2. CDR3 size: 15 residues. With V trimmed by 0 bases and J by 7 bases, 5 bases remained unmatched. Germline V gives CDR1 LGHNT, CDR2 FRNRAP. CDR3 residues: CASGLVVAGRNEQFF. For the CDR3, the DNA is TGTGCTAGTGGTTTGGTAGTAGCGGGGCGGAATGAGCAGTTCTTC.

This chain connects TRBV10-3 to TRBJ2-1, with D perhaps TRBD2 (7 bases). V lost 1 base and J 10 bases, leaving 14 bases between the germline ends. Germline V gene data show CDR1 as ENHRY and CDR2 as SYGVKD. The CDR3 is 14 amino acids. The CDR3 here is CAISEFGGRAEQFF. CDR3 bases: TGTGCCATCAGTGAGTTCGGGGGGCGGGCGGAGCAGTTCTTC.

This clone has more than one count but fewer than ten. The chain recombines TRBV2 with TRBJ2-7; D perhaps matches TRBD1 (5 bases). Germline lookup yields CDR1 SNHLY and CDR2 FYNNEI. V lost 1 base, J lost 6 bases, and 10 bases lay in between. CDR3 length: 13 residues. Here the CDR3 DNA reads TGTGCCAGCAGTGAAGGGGCAGGGTTCGAGCAGTACTTC. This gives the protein CASSEGAGFEQYF.

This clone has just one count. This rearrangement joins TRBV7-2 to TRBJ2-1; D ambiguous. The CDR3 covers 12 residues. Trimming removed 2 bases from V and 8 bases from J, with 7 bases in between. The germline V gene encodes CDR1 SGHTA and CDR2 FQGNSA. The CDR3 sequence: CASSLWVHEQFF. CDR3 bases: TGTGCCAGCAGCTTATGGGTCCATGAGCAGTTCTTC.

Here the CDR3 reads CASSSRYTGELFF. The CDR3 DNA follows: TGTGCCAGCAGTTCTAGGTATACCGGGGAGCTGTTTTTT. The rearrangement uses TRBV25-1 and TRBJ2-2; D unclear. The CDR3 covers 13 residues. V shed 5 bases and J shed 5 bases, with 9 bases lying between them. Germline loops: CDR1 MGHDK, CDR2 SYGVNS. Variable domain in full (rest from reference TRBV25-1 and TRBJ2-2): EADIYQTPRYLVIGTGKKITLECSQTMGHDKMYWYQQDPGMELHLIHYSYGVNSTEKGDLSSESTVSRIRTEHFPLTLESARPSHTSQYLCASSSRYTGELFFGEGSRLTVL.

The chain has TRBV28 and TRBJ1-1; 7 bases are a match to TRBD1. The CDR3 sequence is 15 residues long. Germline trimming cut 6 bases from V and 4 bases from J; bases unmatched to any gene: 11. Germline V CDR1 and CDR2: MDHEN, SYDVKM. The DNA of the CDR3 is TGTGCCAGCAGCGTCACCACAGGGGATAGCACTGAAGCTTTCTTT. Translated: CASSVTTGDSTEAFF.

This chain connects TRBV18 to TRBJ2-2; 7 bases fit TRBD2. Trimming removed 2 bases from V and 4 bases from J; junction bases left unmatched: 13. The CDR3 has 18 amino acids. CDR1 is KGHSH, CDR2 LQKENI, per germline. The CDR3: CASSPWAAGEGSTGELFF. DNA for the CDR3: TGTGCCAGCTCACCATGGGCGGCGGGAGAGGGGAGCACCGGGGAGCTGTTTTTT.

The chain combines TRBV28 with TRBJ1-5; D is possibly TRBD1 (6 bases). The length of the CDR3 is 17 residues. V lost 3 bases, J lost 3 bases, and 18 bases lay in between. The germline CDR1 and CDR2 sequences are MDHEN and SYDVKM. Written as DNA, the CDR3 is TGTGCCAGCAGTTTTCCGACTTCAGGGGAATACAATCAGCCCCAGCATTTT. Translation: CASSFPTSGEYNQPQHF.